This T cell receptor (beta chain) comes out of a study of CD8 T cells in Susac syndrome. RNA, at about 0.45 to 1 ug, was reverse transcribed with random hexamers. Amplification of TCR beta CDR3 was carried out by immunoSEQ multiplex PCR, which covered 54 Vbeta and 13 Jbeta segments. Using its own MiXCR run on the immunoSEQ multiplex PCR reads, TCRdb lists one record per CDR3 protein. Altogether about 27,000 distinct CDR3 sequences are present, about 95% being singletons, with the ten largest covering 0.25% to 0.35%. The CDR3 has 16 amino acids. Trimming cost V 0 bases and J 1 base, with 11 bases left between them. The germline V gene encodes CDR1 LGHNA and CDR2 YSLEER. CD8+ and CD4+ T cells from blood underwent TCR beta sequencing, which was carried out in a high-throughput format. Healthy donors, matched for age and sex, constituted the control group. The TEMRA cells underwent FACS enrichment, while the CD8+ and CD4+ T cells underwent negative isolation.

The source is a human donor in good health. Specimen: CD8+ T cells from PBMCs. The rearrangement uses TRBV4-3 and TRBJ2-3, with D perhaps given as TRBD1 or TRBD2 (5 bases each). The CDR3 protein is CASSQDRGVGTDTQYF. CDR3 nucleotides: TGCGCCAGCAGCCAAGACCGGGGCGTGGGCACAGATACGCAGTATTTT.